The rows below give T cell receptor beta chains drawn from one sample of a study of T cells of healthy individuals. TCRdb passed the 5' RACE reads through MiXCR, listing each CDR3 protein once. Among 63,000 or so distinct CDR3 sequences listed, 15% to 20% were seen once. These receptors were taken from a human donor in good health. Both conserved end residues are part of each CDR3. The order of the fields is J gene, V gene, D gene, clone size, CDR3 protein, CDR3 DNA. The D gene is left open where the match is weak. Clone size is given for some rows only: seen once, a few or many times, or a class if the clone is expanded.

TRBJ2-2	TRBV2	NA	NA	CASSEFSGELFF	TGTGCCAGCAGTGAATTTTCCGGGGAGCTGTTTTTT
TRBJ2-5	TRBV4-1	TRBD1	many	CASSQGQGITQYF	TGCGCCAGCAGCCAAGGACAGGGAATAACCCAGTACTTC
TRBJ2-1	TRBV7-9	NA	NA	CASSSGLYNEQFF	TGTGCCAGCAGCTCCGGACTATACAATGAGCAGTTCTTC
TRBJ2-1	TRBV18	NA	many	CASSPYRVGEQFF	TGTGCCAGCTCACCTTACAGGGTAGGTGAGCAGTTCTTC
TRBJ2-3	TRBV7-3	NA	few	CASSRILTDTQYF	TGTGCCAGCAGCCGAATCCTCACAGATACGCAGTATTTT
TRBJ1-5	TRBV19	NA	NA	CASRFGSNQPQHF	TGTGCCAGTAGATTTGGGAGCAATCAGCCCCAGCATTTT
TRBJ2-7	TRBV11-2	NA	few	CASSRWGGLPYEQYF	TGTGCCAGCAGCCGCTGGGGGGGGCTCCCCTACGAGCAGTACTTC
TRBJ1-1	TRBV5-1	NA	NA	CASSYDRNTEAFF	TGCGCCAGCAGCTACGACAGAAACACTGAAGCTTTCTTT
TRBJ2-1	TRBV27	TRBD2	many	CASRSQIIAGGPSNEQFF	TGTGCCAGCAGATCCCAAATTATAGCGGGAGGGCCTTCCAATGAGCAGTTCTTC
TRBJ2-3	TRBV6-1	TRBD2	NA	CASNPTSFTDTQYF	TGTGCCAGCAACCCGACTAGCTTCACAGATACGCAGTATTTT
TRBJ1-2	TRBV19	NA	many	CASSLLGIGGYTF	TGTGCCAGTAGCCTTCTCGGAATAGGCGGCTACACCTTC
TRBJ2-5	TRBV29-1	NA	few	CSAGVGAQETQYF	TGCAGCGCCGGAGTTGGGGCCCAAGAGACCCAGTACTTC
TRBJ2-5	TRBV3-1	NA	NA	CASSQRRAYTETQYF	TGTGCCAGCAGCCAGAGACGGGCTTACACGGAGACCCAGTACTTC
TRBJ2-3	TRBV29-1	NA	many	CSVEEGQSTDTQYF	TGCAGCGTTGAAGAGGGCCAGAGCACAGATACGCAGTATTTT
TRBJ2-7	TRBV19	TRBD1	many	CASSILGQGTYEQYF	TGTGCCAGTAGTATATTGGGACAGGGAACCTACGAGCAGTACTTC
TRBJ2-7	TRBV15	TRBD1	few	CATSRDPGQGAYEQYF	TGTGCCACCAGCAGAGACCCGGGACAGGGTGCCTACGAGCAGTACTTC
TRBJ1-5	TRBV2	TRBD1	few	CASSGGTEWNQPQHF	TGTGCCAGCAGTGGGGGGACAGAGTGGAATCAGCCCCAGCATTTT
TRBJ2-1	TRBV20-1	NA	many	CSAPRPEKDYNEQFF	TGCAGTGCTCCCCGACCCGAGAAGGACTACAATGAGCAGTTCTTC
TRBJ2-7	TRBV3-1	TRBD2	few	CASSLHAGTTPSYEQYF	TGTGCCAGCAGCCTTCATGCCGGGACTACGCCCTCCTACGAGCAGTACTTC
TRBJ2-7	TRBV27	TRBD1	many	CASSLAPRDSSYEQYF	TGTGCCAGCAGTTTGGCCCCTCGGGACAGCTCCTACGAGCAGTACTTC
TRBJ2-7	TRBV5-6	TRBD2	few	CASSSPGTSGSYEQYF	TGTGCCAGCAGCTCACCCGGGACTAGCGGTTCCTACGAGCAGTACTTC
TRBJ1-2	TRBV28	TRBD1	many	CASSRPGQGDGYTF	TGTGCCAGCAGCCGCCCGGGACAGGGAGATGGCTACACCTTC
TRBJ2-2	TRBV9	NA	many	CASSVWGGELFF	TGTGCCAGCAGCGTCTGGGGCGGGGAGCTGTTTTTT
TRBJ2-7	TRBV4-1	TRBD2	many	CASSPQEAVLAGNYEQYF	TGCGCCAGCAGCCCACAGGAAGCGGTCCTAGCGGGGAACTACGAGCAGTACTTC
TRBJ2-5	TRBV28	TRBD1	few	CASRTTGIQETQYF	TGTGCCAGCAGAACGACAGGGATCCAAGAGACCCAGTACTTC
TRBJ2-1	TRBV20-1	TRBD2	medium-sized	CSAVTSGSVLLWNEQFF	TGCAGTGCTGTGACTAGCGGGAGCGTGCTTTTATGGAATGAGCAGTTCTTC
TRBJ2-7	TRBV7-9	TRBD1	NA	CASSSQGWEQYF	TGTGCCAGCAGCTCACAGGGGTGGGAGCAGTACTTC
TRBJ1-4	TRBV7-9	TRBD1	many	CASSLLRQGNEKLFF	TGTGCCAGCAGCTTATTACGACAGGGGAATGAAAAACTGTTTTTT
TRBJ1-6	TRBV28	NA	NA	CASSQDSFNSPLHF	TGTGCCAGCAGTCAGGACAGTTTTAATTCACCCCTCCACTTT
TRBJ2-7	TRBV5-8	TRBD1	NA	CASRFRLLTGKNEQYF	TGTGCCAGCCGATTCCGGTTATTGACAGGGAAGAACGAGCAGTACTTC
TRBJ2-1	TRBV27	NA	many	CASSLSSTGRGNEQFF	TGTGCCAGCAGTTTAAGCTCGACAGGGAGGGGCAATGAGCAGTTCTTC
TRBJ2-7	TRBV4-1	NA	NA	CASSQEPGPHYEQYF	TGCGCCAGCAGCCAAGAACCCGGACCCCACTACGAGCAGTACTTC
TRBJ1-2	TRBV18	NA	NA	CASSPGVSGYTF	TGTGCCAGCTCACCAGGGGTTTCTGGCTACACCTTC
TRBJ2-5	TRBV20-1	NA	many	CSASVGETQYF	TGCAGTGCATCAGTGGGGGAGACCCAGTACTTC
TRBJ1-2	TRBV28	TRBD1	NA	CASSVGQGNGYTF	TGTGCCAGCAGTGTGGGACAGGGGAATGGCTACACCTTC
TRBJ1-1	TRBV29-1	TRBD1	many	CSATGQGALWTEAFF	TGCAGCGCGACGGGACAGGGTGCGTTGTGGACTGAAGCTTTCTTT
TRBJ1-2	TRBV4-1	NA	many	CASSQVGDLGYGYTF	TGCGCCAGCAGCCAAGTAGGTGACTTGGGCTATGGCTACACCTTC
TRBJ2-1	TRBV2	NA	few	CASLLGGYNEQFF	TGTGCCAGCCTACTCGGGGGATACAATGAGCAGTTCTTC
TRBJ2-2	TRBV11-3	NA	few	CASSLARGGELFF	TGTGCCAGCAGCTTAGCACGCGGCGGGGAGCTGTTTTTT
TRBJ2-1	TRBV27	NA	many	CASSLSAGEQFF	TGTGCCAGCAGTTTATCGGCTGGAGAGCAGTTCTTC
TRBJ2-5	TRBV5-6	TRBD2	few	CASSPGGGLTQETQYF	TGTGCCAGCAGCCCGGGGGGGGGGCTAACTCAAGAGACCCAGTACTTC
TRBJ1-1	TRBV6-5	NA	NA	CASSYRASTEAFF	TGTGCCAGCAGTTACAGGGCCTCCACTGAAGCTTTCTTT
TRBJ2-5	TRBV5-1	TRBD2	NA	CASSPPSSGGQETQYF	TGCGCCAGCAGCCCACCCTCTAGCGGAGGCCAAGAGACCCAGTACTTC
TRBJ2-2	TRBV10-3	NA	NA	CAIGGGAGTGELFF	TGTGCCATCGGGGGGGGCGCGGGCACCGGGGAGCTGTTTTTT
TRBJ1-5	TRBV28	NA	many	CASSGAGFNQPQHF	TGTGCCAGCAGCGGGGCGGGGTTCAATCAGCCCCAGCATTTT
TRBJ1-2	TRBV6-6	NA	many	CASSLQGGYGYTF	TGTGCCAGCAGCCTACAGGGTGGCTATGGCTACACCTTC
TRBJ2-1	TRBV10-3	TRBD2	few	CAISEAGLAGLPYNEQFF	TGTGCCATCAGTGAGGCCGGTCTAGCGGGGTTACCCTACAATGAGCAGTTCTTC
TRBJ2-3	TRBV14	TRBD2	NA	CASSSGTTRLDTQYF	TGTGCCAGCAGCAGCGGGACTACTCGTTTGGATACGCAGTATTTT
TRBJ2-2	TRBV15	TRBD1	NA	CATSREGQGVTGELFF	TGTGCCACCAGCAGAGAGGGACAGGGAGTCACCGGGGAGCTGTTTTTT
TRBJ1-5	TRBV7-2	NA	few	CASSLGDPGNQPQHF	TGTGCCAGCAGCTTAGGAGACCCGGGGAATCAGCCCCAGCATTTT
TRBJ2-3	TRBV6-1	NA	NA	CASRIKFTDTQYF	TGTGCCAGCAGAATAAAATTCACAGATACGCAGTATTTT
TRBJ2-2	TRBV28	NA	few	CASKEGNTGELFF	TGTGCCAGCAAGGAGGGGAACACCGGGGAGCTGTTTTTT
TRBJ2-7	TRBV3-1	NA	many	CASEEGNRAEQYF	TGTGCCAGTGAGGAAGGGAATCGGGCCGAGCAGTACTTC
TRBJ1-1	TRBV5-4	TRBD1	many	CASTWDSTEAFF	TGTGCCAGCACCTGGGACAGCACCGAAGCTTTCTTT
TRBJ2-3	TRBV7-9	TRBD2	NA	CASSLTGTSGALLGDTQYF	TGTGCCAGCAGCTTAACCGGGACTAGCGGGGCGCTACTGGGAGATACGCAGTATTTT
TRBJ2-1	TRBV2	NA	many	CASSEQTLAPNEQFF	TGTGCCAGCAGTGAACAAACTCTAGCGCCCAATGAGCAGTTCTTC
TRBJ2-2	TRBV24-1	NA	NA	CATSDLLETTGELFF	TGTGCCACCAGTGATTTGCTTGAGACCACCGGGGAGCTGTTTTTT
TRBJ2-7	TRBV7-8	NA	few	CASSLVIYEQYF	TGTGCCAGCAGCTTAGTAATCTACGAGCAGTACTTC
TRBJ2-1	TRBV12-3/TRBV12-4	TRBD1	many	CASRGQVNSYNEQFF	TGTGCCAGCAGGGGACAGGTCAACTCCTACAATGAGCAGTTCTTC
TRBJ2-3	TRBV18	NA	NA	CASSPIGQLDTQYF	TGTGCCAGCTCACCAATAGGTCAGCTAGATACGCAGTATTTT